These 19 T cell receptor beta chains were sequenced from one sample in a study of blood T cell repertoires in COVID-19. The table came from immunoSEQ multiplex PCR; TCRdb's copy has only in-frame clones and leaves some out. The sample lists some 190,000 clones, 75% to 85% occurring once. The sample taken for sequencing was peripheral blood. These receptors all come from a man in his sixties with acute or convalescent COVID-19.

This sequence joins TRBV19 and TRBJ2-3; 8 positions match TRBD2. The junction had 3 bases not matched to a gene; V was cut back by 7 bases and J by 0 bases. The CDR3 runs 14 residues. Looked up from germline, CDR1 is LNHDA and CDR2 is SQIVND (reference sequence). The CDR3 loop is CASNQRESTDTQYF. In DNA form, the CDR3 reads TGTGCCAGTAACCAGCGGGAGAGCACAGATACGCAGTATTTT.

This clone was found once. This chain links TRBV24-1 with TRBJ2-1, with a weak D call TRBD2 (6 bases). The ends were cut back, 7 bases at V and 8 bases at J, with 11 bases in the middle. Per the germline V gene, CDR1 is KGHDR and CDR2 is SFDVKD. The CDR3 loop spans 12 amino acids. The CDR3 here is CATSGSGDEQFF. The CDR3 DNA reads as TGTGCCACCAGCGGGAGTGGAGATGAGCAGTTCTTC.

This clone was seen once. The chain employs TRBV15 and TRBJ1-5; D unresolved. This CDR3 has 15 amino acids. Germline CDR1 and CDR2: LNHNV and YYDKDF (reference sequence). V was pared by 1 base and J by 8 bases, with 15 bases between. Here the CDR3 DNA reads TGTGCCACCAGCAGAGGAGGACTGCCGAAGGAGCCCCAGCATTTT. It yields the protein CATSRGGLPKEPQHF.

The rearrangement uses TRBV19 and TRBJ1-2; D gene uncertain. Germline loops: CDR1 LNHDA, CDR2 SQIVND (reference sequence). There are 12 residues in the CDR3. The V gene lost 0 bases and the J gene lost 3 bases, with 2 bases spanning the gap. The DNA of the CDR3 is TGTGCCAGTAGTATAGACTACTATGGCTACACCTTC. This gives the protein CASSIDYYGYTF.

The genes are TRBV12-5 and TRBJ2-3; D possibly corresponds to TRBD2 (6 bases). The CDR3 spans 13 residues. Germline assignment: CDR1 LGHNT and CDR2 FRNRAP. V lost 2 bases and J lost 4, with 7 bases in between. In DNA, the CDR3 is TGTGCTAGTGGTTTGTGGGGGGCAGATACGCAGTATTTT. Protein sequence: CASGLWGADTQYF.

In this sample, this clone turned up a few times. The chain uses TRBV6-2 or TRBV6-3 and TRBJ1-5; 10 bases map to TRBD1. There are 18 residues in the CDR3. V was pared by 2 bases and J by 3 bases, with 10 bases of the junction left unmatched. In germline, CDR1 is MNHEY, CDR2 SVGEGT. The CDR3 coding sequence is TGTGCCAGCAGTTACACCGGGACAGGGGTCGGTGACAATCAGCCCCAGCATTTT. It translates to CASSYTGTGVGDNQPQHF.

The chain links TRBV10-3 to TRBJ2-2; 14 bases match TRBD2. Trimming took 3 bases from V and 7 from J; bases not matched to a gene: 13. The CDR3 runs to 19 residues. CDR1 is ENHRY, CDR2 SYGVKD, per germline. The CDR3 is CAISDSGTSGSRVLGELFF. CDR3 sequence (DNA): TGTGCCATCAGTGACTCCGGGACTAGCGGGAGTCGGGTCCTCGGGGAGCTGTTTTTT.

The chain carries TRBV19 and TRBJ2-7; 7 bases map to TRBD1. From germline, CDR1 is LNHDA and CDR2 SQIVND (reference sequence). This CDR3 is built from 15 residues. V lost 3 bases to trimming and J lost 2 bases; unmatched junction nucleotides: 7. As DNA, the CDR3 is TGTGCCAGTAGTATCGCCCGGGACAGTCCCTACGAGCAGTACTTC. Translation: CASSIARDSPYEQYF.

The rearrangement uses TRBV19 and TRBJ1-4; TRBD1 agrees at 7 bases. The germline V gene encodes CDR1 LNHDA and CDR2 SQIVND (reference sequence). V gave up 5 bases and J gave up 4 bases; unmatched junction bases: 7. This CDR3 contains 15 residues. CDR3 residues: CASSFGTAINEKLFF. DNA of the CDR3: TGTGCCAGTAGTTTCGGGACAGCGATTAATGAAAAACTGTTTTTT.

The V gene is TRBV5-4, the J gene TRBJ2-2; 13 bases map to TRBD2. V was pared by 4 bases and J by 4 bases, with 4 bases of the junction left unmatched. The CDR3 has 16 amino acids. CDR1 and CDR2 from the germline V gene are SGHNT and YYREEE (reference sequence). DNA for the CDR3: TGTGCCAGCAGCCTAGGACTAGCGGGGGCCACCGGGGAGCTGTTTTTT. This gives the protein CASSLGLAGATGELFF.

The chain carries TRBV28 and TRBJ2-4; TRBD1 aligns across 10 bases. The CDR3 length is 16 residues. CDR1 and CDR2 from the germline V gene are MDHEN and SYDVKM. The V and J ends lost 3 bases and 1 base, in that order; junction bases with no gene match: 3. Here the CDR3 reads CASSFWGQGAKNIQYF. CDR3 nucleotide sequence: TGTGCCAGCAGTTTTTGGGGACAGGGGGCCAAAAACATTCAGTACTTC.

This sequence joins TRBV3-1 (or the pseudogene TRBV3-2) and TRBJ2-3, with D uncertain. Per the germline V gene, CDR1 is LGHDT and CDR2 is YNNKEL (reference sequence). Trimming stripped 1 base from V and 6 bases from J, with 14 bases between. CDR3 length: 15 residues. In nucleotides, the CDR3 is TGTGCCAGCAGCCAAGGGCAGGTAAAGGTGGATACGCAGTATTTT. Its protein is CASSQGQVKVDTQYF.

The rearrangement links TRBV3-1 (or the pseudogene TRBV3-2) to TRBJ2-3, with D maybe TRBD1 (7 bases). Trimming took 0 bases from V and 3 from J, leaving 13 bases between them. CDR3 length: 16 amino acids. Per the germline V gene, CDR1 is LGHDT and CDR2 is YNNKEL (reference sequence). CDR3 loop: CASSQDLAGGTDTQYF. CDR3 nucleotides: TGTGCCAGCAGCCAAGACCTGGCAGGGGGGACAGATACGCAGTATTTT.

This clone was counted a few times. The CDR3 coding sequence is TGTGCCAGCAGTGAGGTGGCGGGAGCTAGCACAGATACGCAGTATTTT. Its translation is CASSEVAGASTDTQYF. The rearrangement links TRBV6-4 to TRBJ2-3, with TRBD2 matching over 7 bases. With 3 bases clipped from V and 0 bases from J, the junction kept 6 bases outside the gene matches. This CDR3 region has 16 residues. In germline, CDR1 is MRHNA, CDR2 SNTAGT.

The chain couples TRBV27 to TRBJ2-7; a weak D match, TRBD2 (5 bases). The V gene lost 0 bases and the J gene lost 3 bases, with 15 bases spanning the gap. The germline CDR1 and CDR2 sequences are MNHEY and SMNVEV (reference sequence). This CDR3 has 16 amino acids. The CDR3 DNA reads TGTGCCAGCAGTTTATCCCGGCTAGCACAACTCTACGAGCAGTACTTC. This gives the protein CASSLSRLAQLYEQYF.

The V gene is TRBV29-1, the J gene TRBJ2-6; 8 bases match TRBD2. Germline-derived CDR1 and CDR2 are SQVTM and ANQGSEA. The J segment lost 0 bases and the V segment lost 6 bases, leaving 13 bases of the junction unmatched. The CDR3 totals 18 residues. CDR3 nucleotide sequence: TGCAGCGTACCGGCGGGGGGTTACGCCCACTCTGGGGCCAACGTCCTGACTTTC. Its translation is CSVPAGGYAHSGANVLTF.

The chain's CDR3 is CASSDSRGDTQYF. The CDR3 nucleotides are TGTGCCAGCAGTGATAGTAGGGGGGATACGCAGTATTTT. The chain recombines TRBV25-1 with TRBJ2-3; possibly TRBD1 for D (6 bases). The CDR3 consists of 13 residues. The germline CDR1 and CDR2 sequences are MGHDK and SYGVNS. With 3 bases removed from V and 6 bases from J, the gap between germline ends came to 10 bases. Drawing the rest from reference TRBV25-1 and TRBJ2-3, the complete variable domain is EADIYQTPRYLVIGTGKKITLECSQTMGHDKMYWYQQDPGMELHLIHYSYGVNSTEKGDLSSESTVSRIRTEHFPLTLESARPSHTSQYLCASSDSRGDTQYFGPGTRLTVL.

The CDR3: CASSSPRSDSPLHF. The CDR3 DNA sequence: TGTGCCAGCAGCTCTCCTCGGTCGGATTCACCCCTCCACTTT. This chain connects TRBV7-9 to TRBJ1-6; D call uncertain. The V end lost 4 bases, the J end lost 8 bases, and 12 bases lay between the germline ends. Germline CDR1 and CDR2: SEHNR and FQNEAQ (reference sequence). The CDR3 totals 14 residues.

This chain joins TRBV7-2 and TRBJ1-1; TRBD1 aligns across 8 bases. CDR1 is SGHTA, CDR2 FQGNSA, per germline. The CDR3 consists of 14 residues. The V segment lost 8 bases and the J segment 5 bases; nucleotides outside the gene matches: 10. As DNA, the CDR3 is TGTGCCAGCCGCTACCAGGGGGCGCCTACTGAAGCTTTCTTT. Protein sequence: CASRYQGAPTEAFF.